This paragraph reports one T cell receptor (beta chain). Germline V gene data show CDR1 as SGDLS and CDR2 as YYNGEE. CDR3 length: 14 amino acids. J was trimmed by 3 bases and V by 7 bases; bases with no gene match: 0. The record originates from a study of blood T cell repertoires in COVID-19. Profiled with immunoSEQ multiplex PCR; TCRdb holds only in-frame clones, not every one. The sample records about 250,000 clones, 89% being singletons. The TCR sequence derives from a middle-aged woman who had recovered from COVID-19. The chain uses TRBV9 and TRBJ2-3; 15 bases fit TRBD2. The material sequenced was peripheral blood. The CDR3 is CASGLAGGTDTQYF. The DNA of the CDR3 is TGTGCCAGCGGACTAGCGGGAGGGACAGATACGCAGTATTTT. The entire variable domain, with the rest obtained from reference TRBV9 and TRBJ2-3, is as follows: DSGVTQTPKHLITATGQRVTLRCSPRSGDLSVYWYQQSLDQGLQFLIQYYNGEERAKGNILERFSAQQFPDLHSELNLSSLELGDSALYFCASGLAGGTDTQYFGPGTRLTVL.